This paragraph reports one TCR beta chain. Its antigen remains unidentified. No base qualities exist here, and no much larger clone lies one base off it. Healthy HIV-negative adults with no recently reported acute infections or vaccinations were included as donors. Every donor was a Caucasian adult living in Nashville, Tennessee, USA. CD4+ T cells were enriched by magnetic negative selection; naive cells were then positively selected on CD45RA, and the negative fraction formed the memory subset. After blood collection by leukapheresis, PBMCs were isolated using Ficoll-Histopaque density gradient centrifugation and then cryopreserved in the vapor phase of liquid nitrogen. Analytical flow cytometry was used to check the purity and quantity of each magnetically sorted T cell population. Each sorted fraction had its genomic DNA isolated and then quantified by UV absorbance on a Nanodrop 2000c. This specimen belongs to a study of shared clonotypes between healthy human individuals (dated by TCRdb to 2020 to 2022). Concerning the study at large: The cohort comprised two women and a few men aged 18 to 49 years. Between about 0.94 and 8.9 billion PBMCs per donor were obtained by leukapheresis. For each donor, CD4 naive and CD4 memory were each given three plates, CD8 naive was given two plates, and CD8 memory was given one plate. The study deeply sequenced blood TCR repertoires of five healthy adults to estimate repertoire size and the extent of clonotype sharing between individuals. To increase sequencing depth and limit assay-specific biases, TCR repertoire library preparation and sequencing were carried out by different laboratories using diverse techniques. Overall results and qualifications from the work: Because the study included only a small number of donors, the genetic and exposure-history diversity represented was limited. Incomplete sequencing was indicated by rarefaction of sorted-subset datasets, despite the large sequencing depth. Naive subsets generally had larger estimated clonotype richness than memory subsets. When a few donors were compared, the shared fraction of clonotypes was 5% to 6.5% for naive CD4, 3.5% to 4% for naive CD8, more than 2% for memory CD4, and around 0.4% for memory CD8. Based on pairwise subsampling, the degree of clonotype sharing among donors was expected to be affected by sequencing depth. Sampling was restricted to blood, and TCR repertoires in tissues likely differ from the TCR repertoires found in blood. Higher generation probabilities were observed for clonotypes shared by all four sorted-subset donors than for non-shared clonotypes.

Using the deep immunoSEQ assay, multiplex PCR amplified TCR CDR3 regions from genomic DNA. For each cell subset, the extracted genomic DNA was distributed evenly across all wells of several immunoSEQ 96-well plates, and each plate served as one replicate. Each replicate PCR for sorted subsets received around 0.2 ug genomic DNA, equal to 30,000 or so T cell genomes. Purified libraries were measured with a Qubit 3.0 fluorometer, size-checked on a Bioanalyzer 2100, and measured again with the KAPA Library Quantification kit. Each immunoSEQ 96-well plate was sequenced on its own single-read 150-cycle Illumina NextSeq 550 flow cell. The authors' pipeline ran thus. Because only junctional sequences without quality scores were contained in the immunoSEQ output, filtering matching that applied to full-length reads could not be performed. Sequences were annotated with PyIR, a Python wrapper for IgBLAST v1.9, using IMGT germline references to assign V/J genes and CDR3. Reads were removed for weak V/J assignments (E-value above 1e-6), missing CDR3, stop codons, out-of-frame junctions, or ambiguous translated residues. V3J clonotypes were defined as sequences sharing the same inferred V gene, J gene, and CDR3 amino acid sequence. Percentage overlap between repertoires was calculated by dividing the number of shared unique clonotypes by the size of the smaller repertoire. RTK rarefaction, the Chao1 estimator, and Recon v2.1 estimates of unobserved clonotypes were used to assess repertoire richness. For all TCRbeta clonotypes obtained by the gDNA method from a handful of donors, generation probabilities were computed with OLGA. What TCRdb holds here is the immuneACCESS table cut down to in-frame rearrangements. Part of the clones is not present; checked against another copy, under half of the missing clones reflect an unresolved V gene, and the others are unexplained. V, J and clone size reflect that table, while D and trimming were determined from the DNA. Present in this sample are about 960,000 clones, approximately 80% of which were seen just once. The ten largest clones add up to about 1.5% of the sample.

The sequencing sample was made of memory CD4+ T cells sorted from blood. What the cell subset or site label conveys for this sample: CD45RA-negative fraction. This receptor was taken from a man younger than 30 in good health.

At the DNA level, the sequence is TGCGCCAGCAGCCTCCTCTTGGGGACTAGCACAGATACGCAGTATTTT. It translates as CASSLLLGTSTDTQYF. Here the chain combines TRBV4-3 and TRBJ2-3, and perhaps TRBD2 as D gene, on 6 matching bases. Taken from the germline V gene, the CDR1 and CDR2 loops are LGHNA and YSLEER. V loses 4 bases, J loses 0 bases, and the germline ends lie 14 bases apart. From the cysteine through the phenylalanine, the CDR3 covers 16 amino acids. This entry keeps only the CDR3 DNA: 48 bases, framed from base 1.